This entry describes one T cell receptor beta chain. Its antigen remains unknown. The CDR3 spans 16 residues. From germline, CDR1 is SQVTM and CDR2 ANQGSEA. J lost 1 base, V lost 4 bases, and 11 bases had no gene match. TCR beta libraries were prepared from cDNA with unique molecular identifiers. TCRdb itself ran the PCR reads through MiXCR, one entry per CDR3 protein. The sample has more than 350,000 distinct CDR3 sequences, 30% to 40% seen once. The sample comes from a study of post-analysis software for immune sequencing data. About the study: The courses of disease that were included comprised relapsing-remitting, secondary progressive and progressive-relapsing multiple sclerosis. Study results and caveats: Patients used four to six TRBV segments, including TRBV5-6, TRBV5-1 and TRBV20-1, more often than controls. Analysis by F measure revealed that same-batch samples clustered strongly together.

The genes are TRBV29-1 and TRBJ1-1, with 8 bases identical to TRBD1. This receptor was obtained from a girl aged 2-9 years with multiple sclerosis. Material for sequencing was blood. The CDR3 nucleotides read TGCAGCGTTGGGAGAGTATGGACAGGGAAGAACACTGAAGCTTTCTTT. Its translation: CSVGRVWTGKNTEAFF.